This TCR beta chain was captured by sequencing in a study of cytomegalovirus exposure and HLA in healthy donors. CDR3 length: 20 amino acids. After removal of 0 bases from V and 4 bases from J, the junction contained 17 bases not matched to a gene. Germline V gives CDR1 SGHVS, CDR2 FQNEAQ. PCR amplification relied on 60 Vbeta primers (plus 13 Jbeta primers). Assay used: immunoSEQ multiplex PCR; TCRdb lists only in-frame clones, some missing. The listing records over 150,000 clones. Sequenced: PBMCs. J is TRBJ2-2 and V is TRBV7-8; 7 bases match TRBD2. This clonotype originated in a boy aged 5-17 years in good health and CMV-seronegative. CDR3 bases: TGTGCCAGCAGCTTAGCCGCCTCGGGGTTGCGGGGGTATGGCACCGGGGAGCTGTTTTTT. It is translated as CASSLAASGLRGYGTGELFF.